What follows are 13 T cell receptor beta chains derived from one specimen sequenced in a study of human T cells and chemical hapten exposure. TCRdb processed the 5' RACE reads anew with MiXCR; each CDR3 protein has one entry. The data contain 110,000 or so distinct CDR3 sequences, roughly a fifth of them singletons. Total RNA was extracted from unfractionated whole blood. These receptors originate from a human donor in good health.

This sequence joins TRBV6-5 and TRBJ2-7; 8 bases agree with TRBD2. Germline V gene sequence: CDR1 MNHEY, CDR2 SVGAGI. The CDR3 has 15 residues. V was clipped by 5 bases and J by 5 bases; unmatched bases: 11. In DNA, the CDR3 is TGTGCCAGCAGTCCGACTAGCGCCAAGGGGAACGAGCAGTACTTC. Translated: CASSPTSAKGNEQYF.

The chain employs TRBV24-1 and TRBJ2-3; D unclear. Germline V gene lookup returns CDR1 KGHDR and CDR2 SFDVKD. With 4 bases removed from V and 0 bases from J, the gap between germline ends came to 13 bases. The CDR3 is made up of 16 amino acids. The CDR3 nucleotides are TGTGCCACCAGTGACCCGCCCGGTCCCAGCACAGATACGCAGTATTTT. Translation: CATSDPPGPSTDTQYF.

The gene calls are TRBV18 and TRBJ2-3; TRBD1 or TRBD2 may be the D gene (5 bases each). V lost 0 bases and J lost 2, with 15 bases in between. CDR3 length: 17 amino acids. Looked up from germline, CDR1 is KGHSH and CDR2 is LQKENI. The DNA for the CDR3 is TGTGCCAGCTCACCACCGGGCCTGGGGGTCCTCACAGATACGCAGTATTTT. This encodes CASSPPGLGVLTDTQYF. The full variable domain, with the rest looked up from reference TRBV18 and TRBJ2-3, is NAGVMQNPRHLVRRRGQEARLRCSPMKGHSHVYWYRQLPEEGLKFMVYLQKENIIDESGMPKERFSAEFPKEGPSILRIQQVVRGDSAAYFCASSPPGLGVLTDTQYFGPGTRLTVL.

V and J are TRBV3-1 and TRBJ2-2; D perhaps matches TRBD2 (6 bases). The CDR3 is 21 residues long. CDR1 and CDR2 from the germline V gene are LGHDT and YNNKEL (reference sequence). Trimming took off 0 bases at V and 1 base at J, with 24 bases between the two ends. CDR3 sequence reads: CASSQDLVPRLALENTGELFF. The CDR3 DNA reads TGTGCCAGCAGCCAAGATCTAGTCCCCCGGCTAGCGCTCGAGAACACCGGGGAGCTGTTTTTT.

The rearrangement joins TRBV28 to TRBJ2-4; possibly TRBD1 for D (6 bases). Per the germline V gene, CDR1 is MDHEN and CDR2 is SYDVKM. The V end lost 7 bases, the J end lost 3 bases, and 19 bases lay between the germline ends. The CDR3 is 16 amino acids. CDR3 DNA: TGTGCCAGCAATAGTCAAGGGGGAACCTACAAAAACATTCAGTACTTC. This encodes CASNSQGGTYKNIQYF.

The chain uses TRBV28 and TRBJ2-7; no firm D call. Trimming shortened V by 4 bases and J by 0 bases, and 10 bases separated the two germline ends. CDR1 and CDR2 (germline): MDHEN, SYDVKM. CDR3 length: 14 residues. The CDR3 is CASSSIALSYEQYF. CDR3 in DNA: TGTGCCAGCAGTTCTATAGCACTCTCCTACGAGCAGTACTTC.

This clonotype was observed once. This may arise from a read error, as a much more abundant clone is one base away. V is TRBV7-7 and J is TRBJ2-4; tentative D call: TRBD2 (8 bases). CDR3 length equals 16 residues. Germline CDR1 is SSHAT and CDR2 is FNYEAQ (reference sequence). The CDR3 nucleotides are TGTGCTAGCAGCCGGGAGGGGGCTCTAGCCAGAAACATTCAGTACTTC. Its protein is CASSREGALARNIQYF.

The CDR3 nucleotides are TGTGCCAGCTTATCCGGGGGACACACACTATATGGCTACACCTTC. Residues: CASLSGGHTLYGYTF. The chain links TRBV3-1 to TRBJ1-2; possible D gene TRBD1, 6 bases. Trimming pared 8 bases from V and 5 bases from J, leaving 21 bases between. Germline loops: CDR1 LGHDT, CDR2 YNNKEL (reference sequence). The CDR3 runs to 15 residues.

The CDR3 coding sequence is TGTGCCAGCAGCTTAATACAGGGGACTGGGGCCAACGTCCTGACTTTC. Its protein product is CASSLIQGTGANVLTF. The chain has TRBV11-2 and TRBJ2-6, with 7 bases fitting TRBD1. Germline loops: CDR1 SGHAT, CDR2 FQNNGV. CDR3 length: 16 amino acids. J was trimmed by 2 bases and V by 2 bases; bases with no gene match: 3. Looking up the rest from reference TRBV11-2 and TRBJ2-6 gives the full variable domain: EAGVAQSPRYKIIEKRQSVAFWCNPISGHATLYWYQQILGQGPKLLIQFQNNGVVDDSQLPKDRFSAERLKGVDSTLKIQPAKLEDSAVYLCASSLIQGTGANVLTFGAGSRLTVL.

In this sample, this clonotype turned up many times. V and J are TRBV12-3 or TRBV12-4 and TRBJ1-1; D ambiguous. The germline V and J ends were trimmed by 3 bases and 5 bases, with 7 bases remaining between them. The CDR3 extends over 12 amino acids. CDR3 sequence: CASSFRGTEAFF. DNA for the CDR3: TGTGCCAGCAGTTTCCGGGGTACTGAAGCTTTCTTT.

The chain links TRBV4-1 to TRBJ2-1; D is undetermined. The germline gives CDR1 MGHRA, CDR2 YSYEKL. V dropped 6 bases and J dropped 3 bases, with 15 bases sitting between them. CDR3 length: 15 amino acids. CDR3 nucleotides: TGCGCCAGCAGACCTATAGTCAGAAGCTACAATGAGCAGTTCTTC. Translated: CASRPIVRSYNEQFF.

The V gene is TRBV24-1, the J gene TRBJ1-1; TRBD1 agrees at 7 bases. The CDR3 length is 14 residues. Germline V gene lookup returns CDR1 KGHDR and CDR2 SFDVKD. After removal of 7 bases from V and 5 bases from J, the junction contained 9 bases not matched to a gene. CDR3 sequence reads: CATRTGASGTEAFF. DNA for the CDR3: TGTGCCACCAGAACAGGGGCGTCCGGGACTGAAGCTTTCTTT.

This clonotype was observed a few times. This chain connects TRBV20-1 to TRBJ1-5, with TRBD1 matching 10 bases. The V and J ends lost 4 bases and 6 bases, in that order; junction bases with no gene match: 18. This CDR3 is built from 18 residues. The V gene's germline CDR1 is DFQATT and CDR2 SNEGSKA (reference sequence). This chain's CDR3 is CSATGDRGGGWRGQPQHF. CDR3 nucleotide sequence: TGCAGTGCTACGGGGGACAGGGGAGGAGGGTGGAGGGGTCAGCCCCAGCATTTT.